The clone carrying this T cell receptor (beta chain) has more than one count but fewer than ten. These data are taken from a study of blood T cell repertoires in COVID-19. Sequenced by immunoSEQ multiplex PCR; TCRdb stores in-frame clones only, minus some. The sample holds 200,000 to 300,000 clones; approximately 86% are singletons and the top ten take about 2.7%. The germline V gene has CDR1 SGHTA and CDR2 FQGNSA. The CDR3 extends over 16 amino acids. Trimming cost V 2 bases and J 0 bases; bases outside gene matches: 4. The clonotype comes from a woman aged 18-35 years who had recovered from COVID-19. This rearrangement joins TRBV7-2 to TRBJ2-3; the match to TRBD2 covers 8 bases. The sequenced material came from PBMCs or T cells enriched from blood (not recorded which). CDR3 region: CASSLNAGGSTDTQYF. Written as DNA, the CDR3 is TGTGCCAGCAGCTTAAATGCGGGAGGAAGCACAGATACGCAGTATTTT.